The entry below gives a single T cell receptor beta chain sequence along with its context. This clone was observed a single time. Its antigen remains unidentified. No base quality values were provided; no much bigger clone lies one nucleotide off. The source of the sample is a study of blood T cell repertoires in COVID-19 (dated by TCRdb to 2018 to 2021). Context from the whole study: Collaborator samples came from the United States, Italy and Spain and covered acute and convalescent phases of COVID-19. The prospective study material was composed of cDNA or gDNA derived from T cells, B-cell-depleted T cells, or PBMCs. Deeply sampled blood TCRbeta repertoires from subjects exposed to, actively infected with, or recovered from COVID-19 were included in the dataset. The repertoires were released in a freely available public database intended as a resource for research on the immune response to SARS-CoV-2. Samples were obtained from the ongoing ImmuneRACE study (first 160 participants) and from about 1,300 subjects provided by 6 global collaborators. Sample metadata almost always included a de-identified subject ID, COVID-19 status, age in years and sex. HLA class I and class II types, where available, came from metadata supplied by the sample provider rather than from assay-based typing.

Collaborating institutions collected whole blood in K2EDTA tubes following their own protocols. For TCRbeta analysis, collaborators shipped samples as frozen whole blood, isolated PBMCs, or DNA extracted from either of those sample types. What the work shows at the level of the full study, not this receptor alone: How much clinical and demographic metadata was included differed by source and by participant, and the metadata was provided uncurated.

TCRbeta CDR3 regions were amplified from genomic DNA by means of the immunoSEQ Assay, a bias-controlled multiplex PCR. From the authors' description of their analysis: Within the assay, amplification of reference gene primers was used to estimate how many nucleated cells each sample contained. Sequence reads were collapsed and filtered to measure the absolute abundance of every unique TCRbeta CDR3 rearrangement. For each sample, productive Simpson clonality was calculated by taking the square root of Simpson's diversity index across productive rearrangements. TCRdb carries this immuneACCESS record with in-frame sequences only. Its versions omit some clonotypes, under half of them owing to an unresolved V gene in the studies checked, with the rest unexplained. V, J and clone size are taken as reported in that table, and D and trimming were inferred from the DNA itself. In this sample the table shows roughly 200,000 clones, about 87% of which occur a single time. The leading ten clones occupy about 1.7% of the sample.

The CDR3 holds 13 amino acids from the cysteine to the phenylalanine. This entry keeps only the CDR3 DNA: 39 bases, framed from base 1. Per the germline V gene, LGHNA is the CDR1 and YSLEER is the CDR2. V and J lose 4 bases and 1 base, and a span of 7 bases separates them. The sequence derives from a man aged 65-85 years with acute or convalescent COVID-19. Sequences were obtained from peripheral blood. The rearrangement combines TRBV4-3 with TRBJ1-1, with no confidently assigned D gene. The CDR3 sequence is CASSPGQNTEAFF. Here is the DNA: TGCGCCAGCAGCCCCGGTCAGAACACTGAAGCTTTCTTT.